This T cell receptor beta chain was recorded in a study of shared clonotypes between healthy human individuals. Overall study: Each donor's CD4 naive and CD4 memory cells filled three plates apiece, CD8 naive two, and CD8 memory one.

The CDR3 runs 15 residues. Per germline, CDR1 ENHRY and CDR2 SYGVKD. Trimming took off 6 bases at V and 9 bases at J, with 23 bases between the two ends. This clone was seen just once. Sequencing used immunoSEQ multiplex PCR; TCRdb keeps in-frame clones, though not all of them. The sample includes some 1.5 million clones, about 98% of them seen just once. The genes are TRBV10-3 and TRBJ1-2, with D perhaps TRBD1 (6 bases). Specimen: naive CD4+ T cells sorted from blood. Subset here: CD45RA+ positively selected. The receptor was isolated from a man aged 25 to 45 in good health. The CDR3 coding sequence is TGTGCCATCAGCCCAGGGGCAGTCCCTGATTTCCGCTACACCTTC. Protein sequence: CAISPGAVPDFRYTF.